A single sample gave rise to the 27 T cell receptor beta chains below, sequenced in a study of response to subunit inactivated influenza vaccine. TCRdb used MiXCR to reprocess the RT-PCR reads, holding one entry per CDR3 protein. Of 650,000 to 700,000 distinct CDR3 sequences detected, roughly 14% appear once; the ten largest clones hold approximately 10%. Material: PBMCs from blood, obtained roughly 13 days after vaccination. The receptors shown here come from a man aged 50-59 years who received an inactivated influenza vaccine.

This chain connects TRBV20-1 to TRBJ2-7; D is perhaps TRBD2 (6 bases). CDR1 DFQATT and CDR2 SNEGSKA come from the germline V gene (reference sequence). V was pared by 6 bases and J by 2 bases, with 14 bases between. This CDR3 region has 13 residues. The CDR3 nucleotides read TGCAGTGCAACCTGGGACTTCACCTACGAGCAGTACTTC. Translation: CSATWDFTYEQYF.

In its sample, this clonotype was seen a few times. V is TRBV7-2 and J is TRBJ2-3; D is uncertain. The V gene lost 5 bases and the J gene lost 8 bases, with 14 bases spanning the gap. The CDR3 extends over 13 amino acids. CDR1 and CDR2 from the germline V gene are SGHTA and FQGNSA. The CDR3 bases are TGTGCCAGCAGCCAGCGAAGAGAGGCTACGCAGTATTTT. As protein: CASSQRREATQYF.

This clonotype was counted at least ten times. V usage is TRBV12-3 or TRBV12-4 and J usage is TRBJ2-2; D ambiguous. V lost 6 bases and J 7 bases, leaving 12 bases between the germline ends. This CDR3 contains 13 residues. CDR3 DNA sequence: TGTGCCAGCAGGCCAAGGGTGGTCGGGGAGCTGTTTTTT. Residues: CASRPRVVGELFF.

The CDR3: CSARDRWGEKLFF. In DNA, the CDR3 is TGCAGTGCTAGAGATCGTTGGGGTGAAAAACTGTTTTTT. This rearrangement joins TRBV20-1 to TRBJ1-4; D not certain. Germline V gene lookup returns CDR1 DFQATT and CDR2 SNEGSKA (reference sequence). The CDR3 sequence is 13 residues long. V shed 0 bases and J shed 7 bases, with 9 bases lying between them.

The genes are TRBV7-7 and TRBJ2-5, with D uncertain. Germline V gene sequence: CDR1 SSHAT, CDR2 FNYEAQ (reference sequence). The CDR3 contains 15 residues. With 1 base removed from V and 5 bases from J, the gap between germline ends came to 14 bases. The CDR3 bases are TGTGCCAGCAGCTTAGGGAGACACCCAAGGGAGACCCAGTACTTC. Translated, it gives CASSLGRHPRETQYF.

The chain is built from TRBV28 and TRBJ2-7; D may be TRBD1 or TRBD2 (6 bases each). Germline lookup yields CDR1 MDHEN and CDR2 SYDVKM. There are 18 residues in the CDR3. The germline V and J ends were trimmed by 6 bases and 4 bases, with 28 bases remaining between them. The DNA of the CDR3 is TGTGCCAGCAGGCCGTTCCCCGGGACTCGAGGAGGGGGTTACGAGCAGTACTTC. Encoded protein: CASRPFPGTRGGGYEQYF.

This clonotype was detected only a few times. The chain is built from TRBV12-3 or TRBV12-4 and TRBJ1-5; D not resolved. This CDR3 is built from 14 residues. Trimming took off 6 bases at V and 2 bases at J, with 11 bases between the two ends. The CDR3 sequence is CASSQVIGNQPQHF. The CDR3 DNA is TGTGCCAGCAGCCAGGTAATCGGCAATCAGCCCCAGCATTTT.

This clonotype showed up just a few times. The chain recombines TRBV2 with TRBJ2-7; D is unresolved. CDR1 and CDR2 from the germline V gene are SNHLY and FYNNEI. The CDR3 consists of 12 residues. Trimming left V 7 bases short and J 1 base short, with 8 bases between. CDR3 sequence: CASMPDSYEQYF. CDR3 DNA sequence: TGTGCCAGCATGCCGGATTCCTACGAGCAGTACTTC. Looking up the rest from reference TRBV2 and TRBJ2-7 gives the full variable domain: EPEVTQTPSHQVTQMGQEVILRCVPISNHLYFYWYRQILGQKVEFLVSFYNNEISEKSEIFDDQFSVERPDGSNFTLKIRSTKLEDSAMYFCASMPDSYEQYFGPGTRLTVT.

The chain uses TRBV12-3 or TRBV12-4 and TRBJ1-2; D call uncertain. CDR3 length equals 13 residues. The V gene lost 3 bases and the J gene lost 2 bases, with 7 bases spanning the gap. CDR3 residues: CASSLYVNYGYTF. The CDR3 region has the DNA TGTGCCAGCAGTTTGTACGTGAACTATGGCTACACCTTC.

Only a few counts were recorded for this clonotype. This chain joins TRBV7-2 and TRBJ2-3, with D possibly matching TRBD1 (5 bases). In germline, CDR1 is SGHTA, CDR2 FQGNSA. This CDR3 spans 15 amino acids. V was trimmed by 6 bases and J by 0 bases, leaving 13 bases between them. This chain's CDR3 is CASSPGYSSTDTQYF. The CDR3 DNA reads TGTGCCAGCAGTCCAGGGTATTCTAGCACAGATACGCAGTATTTT.

This clonotype appeared a few times. This rearrangement joins TRBV18 to TRBJ2-7; tentatively, D is TRBD2 (6 bases). Deletions cut 4 bases from V and 7 bases from J, with 14 bases between. There are 13 residues in the CDR3. CDR1 and CDR2 (germline): KGHSH, LQKENI. This chain's CDR3 is CASSLQDRGEQYF. Written as DNA, the CDR3 is TGTGCCAGCTCACTACAGGACCGGGGGGAGCAGTACTTC.

The chain links TRBV2 to TRBJ1-5; D uncertain. The germline gives CDR1 SNHLY, CDR2 FYNNEI. The CDR3 runs to 15 residues. V was trimmed by 6 bases and J by 5 bases, leaving 17 bases between them. The CDR3 reads CASSLMGSSHQPQHF. DNA for the CDR3: TGTGCCAGCAGCCTTATGGGCAGTAGTCATCAGCCCCAGCATTTT.

A word on this clonotype: Since a much larger clone is just one base distant, this may be a read error. The chain carries TRBV29-1 and TRBJ2-7; D is unresolved. V gave up 7 bases and J gave up 3 bases, with 10 bases separating them. Germline V gene sequence: CDR1 SQVTM, CDR2 ANQGSEA. The CDR3 totals 11 residues. CDR3 in DNA: TGCAGCGGAAGGACCCTCTACGAGCAGTACTTC. As protein: CSGRTLYEQYF.

This clonotype was seen a single time. V usage is TRBV20-1 and J usage is TRBJ2-5, with 11 bases matching TRBD2. Trimming at V came to 3 bases and at J to 5 bases, leaving 5 bases not matched to a gene. In germline, CDR1 is DFQATT, CDR2 SNEGSKA (reference sequence). The CDR3 runs 14 residues. DNA for the CDR3: TGCAGTGCTAGTAGCGGGGGGGTGTGGGAGACCCAGTACTTC. Protein sequence: CSASSGGVWETQYF.

The rearrangement links TRBV9 to TRBJ2-3; 11 positions agree with TRBD2. The V segment lost 4 bases and the J segment 2 bases; nucleotides outside the gene matches: 18. CDR1 is SGDLS and CDR2 is YYNGEE in the germline V gene. This CDR3 contains 20 residues. CDR3 coding DNA: TGTGCCAGCAGCCCCAGGACTAGCGGGTATTTATCCGATGTCACAGATACGCAGTATTTT. This encodes CASSPRTSGYLSDVTDTQYF.

This clonotype was seen more than once but under ten times. The J gene is TRBJ1-4, the V gene TRBV15; TRBD1 agrees at 8 bases. Trimming at V came to 8 bases and at J to 6 bases, leaving 5 bases not matched to a gene. CDR1 and CDR2 from the germline V gene are LNHNV and YYDKDF (reference sequence). The CDR3 has 13 residues. The CDR3 nucleotides are TGTGCCACCCAAGACAGGGGACATGAAAAACTGTTTTTT. Amino acids: CATQDRGHEKLFF.

This clonotype appeared a few times. The rearrangement links TRBV28 to TRBJ2-1; no reliable D call. The CDR3 loop spans 13 amino acids. The V end lost 2 bases, the J end lost 9 bases, and 11 bases lay between the germline ends. Germline V CDR1 and CDR2: MDHEN, SYDVKM. The DNA of the CDR3 is TGTGCCAGCAGTTTAAAACCCGCGGTTGAGCAGTTCTTC. Translation: CASSLKPAVEQFF.

The chain recombines TRBV30 with TRBJ2-2; D unresolved. V lost 4 bases, J lost 3 bases, and 9 bases lay in between. The CDR3 sequence is 13 residues long. The V gene's germline CDR1 is GTSNPN and CDR2 SVGIG (reference sequence). The CDR3 bases are TGTGCCTGGAACGTGGTAGACACCGGGGAGCTGTTTTTT. Its translation is CAWNVVDTGELFF.

This clonotype has a count of ten or more. The rearrangement links TRBV20-1 to TRBJ2-3, with 9 bases identical to TRBD2. This CDR3 is built from 14 residues. Germline CDR1 and CDR2: DFQATT and SNEGSKA (reference sequence). J gave up 0 bases and V 3 bases, and 1 base lay outside the gene matches. CDR3 bases: TGCAGTGCTAGCCTAGCGGGGAGCACAGATACGCAGTATTTT. Translating it yields CSASLAGSTDTQYF.

The V gene is TRBV7-2, the J gene TRBJ2-7; D is ambiguous. This CDR3 is built from 16 residues. V was pared by 1 base and J by 0 bases, with 13 bases between. Germline CDR1 and CDR2: SGHTA and FQGNSA. The CDR3 coding sequence is TGTGCCAGCAGCTTAGTCTCAGGTGCTGACTCCTACGAGCAGTACTTC. It specifies CASSLVSGADSYEQYF.

The rearrangement joins TRBV20-1 to TRBJ2-5, with D perhaps TRBD1 (6 bases). The CDR3 extends over 13 amino acids. Germline lookup yields CDR1 DFQATT and CDR2 SNEGSKA (reference sequence). Trimming took 1 base from V and 5 from J, leaving 11 bases between them. Here the CDR3 reads CSARGGRGETQYF. CDR3 nucleotides: TGCAGTGCTAGAGGGGGGCGCGGGGAGACCCAGTACTTC.

The rearrangement uses TRBV29-1 and TRBJ2-2, with D maybe TRBD2 (7 bases). Between the trimmed V and J ends, which lost 6 bases and 4 bases, there was a span of 9 bases. Germline V gene lookup returns CDR1 SQVTM and CDR2 ANQGSEA. The CDR3 has 12 residues. CDR3 residues: CSVRGGTGELFF. The CDR3 DNA reads as TGCAGCGTGAGGGGGGGCACCGGGGAGCTGTTTTTT.

The chain carries TRBV6-1 and TRBJ2-5, with 7 bases lining up with TRBD2. With 0 bases clipped from V and 4 bases from J, the junction kept 5 bases outside the gene matches. This CDR3 region has 15 residues. Per germline, CDR1 MNHNS and CDR2 SASEGT. CDR3 residues: CASSEAGLVAETQYF. The CDR3 DNA is TGTGCCAGCAGTGAAGCCGGACTAGTCGCAGAGACCCAGTACTTC.

The V and J genes are TRBV3-1 and TRBJ2-5; 7 nucleotides agree with TRBD2. CDR3 length equals 14 residues. The V segment lost 3 bases and the J segment 3 bases; nucleotides outside the gene matches: 4. Per germline, CDR1 LGHDT and CDR2 YNNKEL (reference sequence). CDR3 nucleotide sequence: TGTGCCAGCAGCCACATGGGGAGGGAAGAGACCCAGTACTTC. This gives the protein CASSHMGREETQYF.

In the case of this clonotype: It is unclear where the CDR3 begins or ends on the DNA, so no DNA is shown, and the CDR3 is as TCRdb lists it. This chain joins TRBV7-9 and TRBJ2-3; the table's D call, TRBD1, was not checked against the DNA. Germline CDR1 and CDR2: SEHNR and FQNEAQ (reference sequence). The CDR3 comprises 13 residues, both ends counted. This CDR3 is CASSLAFGTGTRF.

CDR3: CASSQDFGTENEQFF. The CDR3 DNA follows: TGCGCCAGCAGCCAAGATTTTGGGACTGAAAATGAGCAGTTCTTC. The chain is built from TRBV4-3 and TRBJ2-1; possibly TRBD2 for D (6 bases). The CDR3 sequence is 15 residues long. Germline V lookup: CDR1 LGHNA, CDR2 YSLEER. Trimming took 0 bases from V and 7 from J, leaving 13 bases between them.

This clonotype has only a few counts. The gene calls are TRBV9 and TRBJ2-3; 8 bases are a match to TRBD1. CDR3 length equals 18 residues. With V trimmed by 0 bases and J by 1 base, 10 bases remained unmatched. Germline V gene lookup returns CDR1 SGDLS and CDR2 YYNGEE. The CDR3 region is CASSVAPTGQGGTDTQYF. DNA of the CDR3: TGTGCCAGCAGCGTAGCCCCGACCGGACAGGGTGGCACAGATACGCAGTATTTT.